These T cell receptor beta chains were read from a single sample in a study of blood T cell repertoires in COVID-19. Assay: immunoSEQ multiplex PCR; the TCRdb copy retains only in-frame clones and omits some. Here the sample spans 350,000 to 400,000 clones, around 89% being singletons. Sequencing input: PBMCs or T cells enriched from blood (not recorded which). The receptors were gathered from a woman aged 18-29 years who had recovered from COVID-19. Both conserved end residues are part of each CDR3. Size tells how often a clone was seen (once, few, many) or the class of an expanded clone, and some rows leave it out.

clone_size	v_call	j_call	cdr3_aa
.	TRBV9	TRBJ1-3	CASKAGASSGNTIYF
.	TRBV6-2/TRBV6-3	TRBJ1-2	CASRSGHGYTF
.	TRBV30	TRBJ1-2	CAWSWAYGYTF
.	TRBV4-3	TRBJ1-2	CASSQDPGGSYGYTF
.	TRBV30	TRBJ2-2	CAWIGPRGVRAGELFF
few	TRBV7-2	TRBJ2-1	CASSLAGTGTYNEQFF
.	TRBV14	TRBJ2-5	CASSQDRAFRETQYF
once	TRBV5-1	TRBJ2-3	CASTLSGGDEADTQYF
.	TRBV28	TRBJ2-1	CASSSQGQGGGDEQFF
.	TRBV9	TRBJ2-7	CASSPQRGPLYEQYF
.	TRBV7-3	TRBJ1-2	CASSLTAPTSNYGYTF
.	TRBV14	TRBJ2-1	CASRLTSGYNEQFF
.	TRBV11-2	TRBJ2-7	CASSSQGQGRSYEQYF
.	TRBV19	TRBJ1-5	CASSIDLGAQPQHF
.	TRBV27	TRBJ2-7	CASSLTGSYEQYF
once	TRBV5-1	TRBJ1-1	CASSSGLTGRRPEAFF
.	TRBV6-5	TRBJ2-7	CASGPSTYEQYF
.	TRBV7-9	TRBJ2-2	CASSPLNRVIGELFF
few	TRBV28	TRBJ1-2	CASSFFLNRGHSGYTF
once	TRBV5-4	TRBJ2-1	CASSFGGQGSYNEQFF
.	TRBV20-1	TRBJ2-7	CSASGETGNYEQYF
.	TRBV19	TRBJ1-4	CASSVIGGVEKLFF
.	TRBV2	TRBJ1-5	CASSPQGFSNQPQHF
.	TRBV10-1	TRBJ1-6	CAKSGFPGQGSYNSPLHF
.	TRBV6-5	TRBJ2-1	CASRESKANEQFF
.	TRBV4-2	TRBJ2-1	CASSQDQAGGHNEQFF
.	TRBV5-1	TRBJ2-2	CASSPPSPVTNTGELFF
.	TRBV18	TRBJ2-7	CASSPENSYEQYF
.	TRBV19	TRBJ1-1	CASTGAKGTEAFF
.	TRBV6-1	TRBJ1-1	CASTRGAISSTEAFF
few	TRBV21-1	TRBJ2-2	CASSKGGGGGLNTGELFF